The T cell receptor beta chain under discussion was sequenced for a study of blood T cell repertoires in COVID-19. At the level of the study: PBMCs, B-cell-depleted T cells, or T cells provided the cDNA or gDNA that made up the material.

The assay was immunoSEQ multiplex PCR, and TCRdb's table has in-frame clones only and misses some. The sample has about 160,000 clones, just under 95% seen once; the top ten hold roughly 5%. This clonotype was obtained from a woman in her 50s with acute or convalescent COVID-19. The sample was peripheral blood.

CDR3 in amino acids: CSAIGTGEITEQFF. CDR3 DNA sequence: TGCAGCGCCATAGGGACAGGGGAGATTACTGAGCAGTTCTTC. The chain carries TRBV29-1 and TRBJ2-1, with TRBD1 matching over 10 bases. The CDR3 extends over 14 amino acids. The germline V gene has CDR1 SQVTM and CDR2 ANQGSEA. Trimming cost V 7 bases and J 9 bases; bases outside gene matches: 12.